The next 20 T cell receptor beta chains were all read from a single sample in a study of shared clonotypes between healthy human individuals. Assay used: immunoSEQ multiplex PCR; TCRdb lists only in-frame clones, some missing. The sample consists of 1.4 million to 1.5 million clones, roughly 96% of them appearing once. Material: naive CD4+ T cells sorted from blood. Subset of the sample: CD45RA+ positively selected. The receptors shown here come from a young man in good health.

The chain uses TRBV12-5 and TRBJ2-1, with D tentatively TRBD1 or TRBD2 (6 bases each). Per germline, CDR1 LGHNT and CDR2 FRNRAP. With 1 base removed from V and 6 bases from J, the gap between germline ends came to 22 bases. The CDR3 extends over 18 amino acids. The CDR3 coding sequence is TGTGCTAGTGGTTTGGCAACCATTAGGGGGGTCCCCTCCAATGAGCAGTTCTTC. Protein: CASGLATIRGVPSNEQFF.

This chain joins TRBV9 and TRBJ1-2; TRBD1 matches at 9 bases. The germline CDR1 and CDR2 sequences are SGDLS and YYNGEE. J lost 7 bases, V lost 0 bases, and 7 bases had no gene match. The CDR3 runs to 15 residues. For the CDR3, the DNA is TGTGCCAGCAGCGTAGTAGGGACAGGGTACAGTGGCTACACCTTC. Translation gives CASSVVGTGYSGYTF. The entire variable domain, with the rest obtained from reference TRBV9 and TRBJ1-2, is as follows: DSGVTQTPKHLITATGQRVTLRCSPRSGDLSVYWYQQSLDQGLQFLIQYYNGEERAKGNILERFSAQQFPDLHSELNLSSLELGDSALYFCASSVVGTGYSGYTFGSGTRLTVV.

The rearrangement joins TRBV5-1 to TRBJ2-5, with 10 bases aligning to TRBD2. The J segment lost 5 bases and the V segment lost 7 bases, leaving 14 bases of the junction unmatched. The CDR3 is 16 residues long. CDR1 is SGHRS and CDR2 is YFSETQ in the germline V gene. The CDR3 is CASSIPSGGRGETQYF. CDR3 coding DNA: TGCGCCAGCTCTATACCTAGCGGGGGAAGAGGGGAGACCCAGTACTTC.

The chain is built from TRBV18 and TRBJ1-5; D uncertain. V dropped 3 bases and J dropped 1 base, with 13 bases sitting between them. CDR3 length: 16 amino acids. Per the germline V gene, CDR1 is KGHSH and CDR2 is LQKENI. The CDR3 DNA is TGTGCCAGCTCACCTTTAGGCAGTGGGAGCAATCAGCCCCAGCATTTT. Amino acid sequence: CASSPLGSGSNQPQHF.

The V and J genes are TRBV7-2 and TRBJ2-5; 7 bases align to TRBD2. With 5 bases clipped from V and 6 bases from J, the junction kept 12 bases outside the gene matches. CDR1 is SGHTA and CDR2 is FQGNSA in the germline V gene. CDR3 length: 15 residues. CDR3 region: CASSRGGRDGKTQYF. The DNA of the CDR3 is TGTGCCAGCAGCAGGGGCGGGAGAGACGGGAAGACCCAGTACTTC.

The chain uses TRBV6-6 and TRBJ2-5; TRBD2 matches at 10 bases. CDR1 and CDR2 (germline): MNHNY, SVGAGI (reference sequence). V gave up 2 bases and J gave up 5 bases; unmatched junction bases: 8. The CDR3 loop spans 16 amino acids. The CDR3 spells CASSYGSSGRMETQYF. CDR3 coding DNA: TGTGCCAGCAGTTACGGGTCTAGCGGGAGAATGGAGACCCAGTACTTC.

V and J are TRBV18 and TRBJ2-3, with 9 bases matching TRBD1. Trimming at V came to 5 bases and at J to 3 bases, leaving 9 bases not matched to a gene. The CDR3 has 16 amino acids. Germline V gene lookup returns CDR1 KGHSH and CDR2 LQKENI. The CDR3: CASSIKQGAPTDTQYF. The CDR3 DNA is TGTGCCAGCTCAATCAAACAGGGGGCGCCGACAGATACGCAGTATTTT.

This clone was detected once. The chain uses TRBV23-1 and TRBJ1-2; no reliable D call. TRBV23-1 has ORF status, its function being uncertain. V lost 0 bases, J lost 2 bases, and 7 bases lay in between. The CDR3 runs 14 residues. DNA for the CDR3: TGCGCCAGCAGTCAATCGGAAGGGAACTATGGCTACACCTTC. Its translation is CASSQSEGNYGYTF.

Comments on this clone: Other DNA sequences in this specimen translate into the identical CDR3. V and J are TRBV2 and TRBJ1-5; possible D gene TRBD1, 5 bases. The V end lost 8 bases, the J end lost 2 bases, and 7 bases lay between the germline ends. The CDR3 runs to 12 residues. Germline lookup yields CDR1 SNHLY and CDR2 FYNNEI. The CDR3 DNA reads as TGTGCCAGCGGGGGGGGCAATCAGCCCCAGCATTTT. Protein: CASGGGNQPQHF.

The genes are TRBV28 and TRBJ2-1; TRBD2 matches at 7 bases. Germline CDR1 reads MDHEN; CDR2 reads SYDVKM. The trim removed 6 bases at V and 4 bases at J, leaving 9 bases unmatched. This CDR3 has 15 residues. CDR3 nucleotide sequence: TGTGCCAGCAGCCCTCGAGCGGGGCCGTACAATGAGCAGTTCTTC. It encodes CASSPRAGPYNEQFF.

The chain carries TRBV5-1 and TRBJ2-2; D may be TRBD1 (7 bases). V gave up 0 bases and J gave up 6 bases, with 12 bases separating them. CDR3 length: 15 amino acids. The germline V gene has CDR1 SGHRS and CDR2 YFSETQ. In DNA form, the CDR3 reads TGCGCCAGCAGCTTGGCCGTCAGGGGGGCCGGGGAGCTGTTTTTT. This translates into CASSLAVRGAGELFF. Complete variable domain (other parts from reference TRBV5-1 and TRBJ2-2): KAGVTQTPRYLIKTRGQQVTLSCSPISGHRSVSWYQQTPGQGLQFLFEYFSETQRNKGNFPGRFSGRQFSNSRSEMNVSTLELGDSALYLCASSLAVRGAGELFFGEGSRLTVL.

This chain joins TRBV28 and TRBJ1-2; 8 nucleotides agree with TRBD1. Per the germline V gene, CDR1 is MDHEN and CDR2 is SYDVKM. With 6 bases clipped from V and 0 bases from J, the junction kept 9 bases outside the gene matches. This CDR3 has 16 residues. The CDR3, as DNA: TGTGCCAGCAGACACCGGGACAGGAGACCTAACTATGGCTACACCTTC. It yields the protein CASRHRDRRPNYGYTF.

The chain uses TRBV5-1 and TRBJ2-7, with D tentatively TRBD1 (5 bases). From germline, CDR1 is SGHRS and CDR2 YFSETQ. The CDR3 consists of 17 residues. V dropped 0 bases and J dropped 2 bases, with 18 bases sitting between them. CDR3 region: CASSLGPAMPGPYEQYF. CDR3 DNA: TGCGCCAGCAGCTTGGGCCCGGCCATGCCAGGGCCCTACGAGCAGTACTTC.

This clone has only one observation. The chain combines TRBV28 with TRBJ2-7; the D gene is possibly TRBD1 (6 bases). CDR1 is MDHEN, CDR2 SYDVKM, per germline. The CDR3 has 15 residues. The V end lost 6 bases, the J end lost 2 bases, and 17 bases lay between the germline ends. The CDR3 is CASSIHKGEAYEQYF. Written as DNA, the CDR3 is TGTGCCAGCAGCATCCACAAGGGGGAAGCCTACGAGCAGTACTTC.

The rearrangement links TRBV27 to TRBJ2-7; 7 bases fit TRBD2. V lost 3 bases to trimming and J lost 4 bases; unmatched junction nucleotides: 18. The V gene's germline CDR1 is MNHEY and CDR2 SMNVEV (reference sequence). The CDR3 is 18 residues long. The CDR3 loop is CASSFSLTGGSTVYEQYF. The CDR3 DNA sequence: TGTGCCAGCAGTTTCAGTCTGACGGGGGGTTCGACCGTTTACGAGCAGTACTTC.

This clone came up once. Different DNA sequences within this sample yield the same CDR3. The rearrangement uses TRBV2 and TRBJ2-1; 8 bases are a match to TRBD2. Germline loops: CDR1 SNHLY, CDR2 FYNNEI. The CDR3 extends over 15 amino acids. V lost 6 bases to trimming and J lost 2 bases; unmatched junction nucleotides: 6. Here the CDR3 DNA reads TGTGCCAGCAGCGCCCTAGCGGGCACCTACAATGAGCAGTTCTTC. It is translated as CASSALAGTYNEQFF. Looking up the rest from reference TRBV2 and TRBJ2-1 gives the full variable domain: EPEVTQTPSHQVTQMGQEVILRCVPISNHLYFYWYRQILGQKVEFLVSFYNNEISEKSEIFDDQFSVERPDGSNFTLKIRSTKLEDSAMYFCASSALAGTYNEQFFGPGTRLTVL.

This chain joins TRBV30 and TRBJ1-2; no reliable D call. Between the trimmed V and J ends, which lost 3 bases and 8 bases, there was a span of 7 bases. There are 10 residues in the CDR3. Germline V gene data show CDR1 as GTSNPN and CDR2 as SVGIG (reference sequence). The CDR3 loop reads CAWRAVGYTF. The CDR3, as DNA: TGTGCCTGGAGAGCTGTCGGCTACACCTTC.

With respect to this clone: Other DNA sequences in the same sample also yield this CDR3. J is TRBJ1-5 and V is TRBV6-1; TRBD1 matches at 10 bases. The CDR3 has 15 amino acids. Germline CDR1 reads MNHNS; CDR2 reads SASEGT. Trimming took 4 bases from V and 5 from J; bases not matched to a gene: 5. CDR3 sequence (DNA): TGTGCCAGCAGTGGAGGACAGGGGGTTCATCAGCCCCAGCATTTT. Protein sequence: CASSGGQGVHQPQHF.

The chain employs TRBV27 and TRBJ2-7; TRBD1 matches 10 bases. The V segment lost 4 bases and the J segment 1 base; nucleotides outside the gene matches: 10. The CDR3 totals 17 residues. From germline, CDR1 is MNHEY and CDR2 SMNVEV (reference sequence). This CDR3 is CASSSITGTGVSYEQYF. CDR3 coding DNA: TGTGCCAGCAGTTCCATTACCGGGACAGGGGTTTCCTACGAGCAGTACTTC.

With respect to this clone: The same CDR3 is also encoded by other DNA sequences in this sample. J is TRBJ2-7 and V is TRBV9; 10 bases are shared with TRBD2. V was pared by 2 bases and J by 2 bases, with 4 bases of the junction left unmatched. Germline values: CDR1 SGDLS, CDR2 YYNGEE. The CDR3 is 15 amino acids. In DNA, the CDR3 is TGTGCCAGCAGCGTCGGACTAGCGGAGACCTACGAGCAGTACTTC. This sequence encodes CASSVGLAETYEQYF.